The rows below give T cell receptor beta chains drawn from one sample of a study of a mutant IDH1 vaccine in newly diagnosed glioma. The table came from immunoSEQ multiplex PCR; TCRdb's copy has only in-frame clones and leaves some out. The table has tens of thousands of clones, 70% to 90% seen once. Antigens of these TCRs are unknown. The specimen was PBMCs, collected from a glioma patient whose treatment included an IDH1 peptide vaccine. The receptors stem from a young man with glioma. CDR3s include the opening cysteine and the closing phenylalanine or tryptophan. The D gene is left open where the match is weak. Only part of the rows carry a size: once, few, many, or a class if the clone is expanded.

size	J	V	D	CDR3	DNA
NA	TRBJ2-7	TRBV5-6	TRBD1	CASSPDRTTSYEQYF	TGTGCCAGCAGCCCGGACAGGACAACCTCCTACGAGCAGTACTTC
NA	TRBJ1-4	TRBV30	NA	CAWSRSAVPATNEKLFF	TGTGCCTGGAGTCGCTCGGCAGTTCCTGCAACTAATGAAAAACTGTTTTTT
NA	TRBJ1-2	TRBV6-5	NA	CASSYGPGTRGYTF	TGTGCCAGCAGTTACGGTCCCGGGACTCGGGGCTACACCTTC
few	TRBJ2-7	TRBV29-1	NA	CSVVAQWSYEQYF	TGCAGCGTTGTGGCACAATGGTCCTACGAGCAGTACTTC
NA	TRBJ2-1	TRBV9	TRBD2	CASSGNSGGVRSSSYNEQFF	TGTGCCAGCAGCGGGAATAGCGGGGGGGTCCGATCGAGCTCCTACAATGAGCAGTTCTTC
NA	TRBJ1-5	TRBV6-6	NA	CASSYSRSQPQHF	TGTGCCAGCAGTTACTCTCGCAGTCAGCCCCAGCATTTT
once	TRBJ2-1	TRBV5-4	TRBD2	CASSSTTGLAGTEQFF	TGTGCCAGCAGCTCAACGACGGGACTAGCGGGGACTGAGCAGTTCTTC
NA	TRBJ2-3	TRBV6-1	NA	CASKAGSFYADTQYF	TGTGCCAGCAAGGCAGGATCTTTCTACGCAGATACGCAGTATTTT
few	TRBJ1-1	TRBV6-6	NA	CASRPGAPNTEAFF	TGTGCCAGCAGACCTGGGGCTCCGAACACTGAAGCTTTCTTT
NA	TRBJ1-6	TRBV18	NA	CASTRRQADSPLHF	TGTGCCAGCACCAGGCGACAGGCCGATTCACCCCTCCACTTT
NA	TRBJ2-7	TRBV10-2	TRBD2	CASSESPTSGFYEQYF	TGCGCCAGCAGTGAGTCGCCGACTAGCGGCTTCTACGAGCAGTACTTC
few	TRBJ1-1	TRBV7-9	NA	CASSPWGARYTEAFF	TGTGCCAGCAGCCCATGGGGGGCGCGGTACACTGAAGCTTTCTTT
NA	TRBJ2-5	TRBV12-5	TRBD2	CASGLFISGTKETQYF	TGTGCTAGTGGTTTGTTCATTAGCGGGACTAAAGAGACCCAGTACTTC
NA	TRBJ2-3	TRBV2	NA	CASSRGGTTDTQYF	TGTGCCAGCAGCCGAGGTGGGACCACAGATACGCAGTATTTT
few	TRBJ1-5	TRBV30	TRBD1	CAWSLAGGQPQHF	TGTGCCTGGAGCCTGGCAGGGGGTCAGCCCCAGCATTTT
few	TRBJ2-3	TRBV9	NA	CASSSQAGGTDTQYF	TGTGCCAGCAGCTCCCAAGCAGGGGGCACAGATACGCAGTATTTT